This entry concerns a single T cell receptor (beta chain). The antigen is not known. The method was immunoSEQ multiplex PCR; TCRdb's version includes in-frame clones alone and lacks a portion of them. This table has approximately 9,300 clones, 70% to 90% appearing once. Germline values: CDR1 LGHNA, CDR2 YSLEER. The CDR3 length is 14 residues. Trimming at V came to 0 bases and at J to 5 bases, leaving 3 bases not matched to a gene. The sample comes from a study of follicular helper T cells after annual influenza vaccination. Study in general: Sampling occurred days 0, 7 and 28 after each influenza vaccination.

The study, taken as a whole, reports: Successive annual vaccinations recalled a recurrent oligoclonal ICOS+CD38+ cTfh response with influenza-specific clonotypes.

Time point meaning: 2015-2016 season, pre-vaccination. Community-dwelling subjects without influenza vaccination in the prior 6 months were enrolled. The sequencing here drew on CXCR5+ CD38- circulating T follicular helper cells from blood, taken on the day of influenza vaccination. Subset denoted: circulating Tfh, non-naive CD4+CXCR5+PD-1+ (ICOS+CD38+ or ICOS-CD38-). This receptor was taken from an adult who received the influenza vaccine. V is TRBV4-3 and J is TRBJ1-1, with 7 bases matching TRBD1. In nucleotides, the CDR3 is TGCGCCAGCAGCCAAGATCAGGGGGGTACTGAAGCTTTCTTT. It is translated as CASSQDQGGTEAFF.